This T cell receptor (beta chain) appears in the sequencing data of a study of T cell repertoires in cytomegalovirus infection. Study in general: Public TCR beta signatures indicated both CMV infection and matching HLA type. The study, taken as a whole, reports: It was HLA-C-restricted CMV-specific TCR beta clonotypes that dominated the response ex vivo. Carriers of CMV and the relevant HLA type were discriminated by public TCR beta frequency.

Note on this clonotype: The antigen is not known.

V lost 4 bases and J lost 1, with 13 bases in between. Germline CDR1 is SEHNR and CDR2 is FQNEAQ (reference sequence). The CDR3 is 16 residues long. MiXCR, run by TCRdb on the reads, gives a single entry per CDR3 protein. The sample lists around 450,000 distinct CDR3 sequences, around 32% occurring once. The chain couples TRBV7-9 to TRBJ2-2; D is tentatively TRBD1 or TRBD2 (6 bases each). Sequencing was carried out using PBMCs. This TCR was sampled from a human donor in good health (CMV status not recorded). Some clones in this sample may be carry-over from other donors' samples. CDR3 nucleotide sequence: TGTGCCAGCAGCTACTTGGGGGGCCTGAACACCGGGGAGCTGTTTTTT. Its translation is CASSYLGGLNTGELFF.